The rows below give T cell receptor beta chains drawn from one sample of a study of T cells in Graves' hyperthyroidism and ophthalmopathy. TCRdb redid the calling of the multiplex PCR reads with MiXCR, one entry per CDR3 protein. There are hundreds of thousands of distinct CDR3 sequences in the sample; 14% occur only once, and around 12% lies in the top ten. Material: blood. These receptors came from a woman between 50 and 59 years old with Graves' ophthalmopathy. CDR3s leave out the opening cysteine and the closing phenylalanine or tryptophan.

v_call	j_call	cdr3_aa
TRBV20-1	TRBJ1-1	SAREITGNTEAF
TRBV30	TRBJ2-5	AWSVQRETQY
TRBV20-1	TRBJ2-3	SARDWREGTDTQY
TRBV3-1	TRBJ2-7	ASSLTSGSAEQY
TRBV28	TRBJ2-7	ASRRLAGSSYEQY
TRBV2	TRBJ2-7	ASSDFAYEQY
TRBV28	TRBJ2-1	ASSLLVDEQF
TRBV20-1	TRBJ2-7	SATNRDSAYEQY
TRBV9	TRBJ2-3	ASSVKGEVSTDTQY
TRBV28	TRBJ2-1	ASTPRGSREQF
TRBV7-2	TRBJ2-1	ASSFILVPNEQF
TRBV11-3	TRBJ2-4	ASSLRQGAAKNIQY
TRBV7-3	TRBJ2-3	ASSSLTSGRLDTQY
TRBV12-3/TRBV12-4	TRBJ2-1	ASSLPTGGGSYNEQF
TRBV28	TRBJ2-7	ASSSPRRESSYEQY
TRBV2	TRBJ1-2	ASPGPTEGGYT
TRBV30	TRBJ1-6	AWSVTWDSSSPLH
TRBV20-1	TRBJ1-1	SARNFLQPNTEAF
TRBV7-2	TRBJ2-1	ASSLQGTGTYNEQF
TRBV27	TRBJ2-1	ASTHLSGPSYNEQF
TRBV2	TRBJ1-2	ASSEGSNYGYT
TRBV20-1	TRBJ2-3	SALIPSKADTQY
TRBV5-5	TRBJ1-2	ASSLERGWDGYT
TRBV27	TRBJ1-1	ASRVMRGGTEAF
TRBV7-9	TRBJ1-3	ASSAEGRGNTIY
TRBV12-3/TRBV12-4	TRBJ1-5	ASSPGDDSNQPQH
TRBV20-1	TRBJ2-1	SAREGSGPTYNEQF
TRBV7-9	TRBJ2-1	ASSSLAGVSYEQF
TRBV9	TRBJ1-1	ASSVEYRGEAF
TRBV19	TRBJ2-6	ASSTKTGSAGANVLT
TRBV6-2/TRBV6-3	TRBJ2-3	ASSCSGDFPTDTQY
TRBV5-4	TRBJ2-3	ASSLMDRSTDTQY
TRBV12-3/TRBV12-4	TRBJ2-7	ASSYRGLAGVRGEQY
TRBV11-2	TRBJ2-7	ASSFSGRSNEQY
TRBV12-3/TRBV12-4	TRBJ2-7	ASSGRDRGTYEQY
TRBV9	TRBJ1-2	ASSVDRQSGDGYT
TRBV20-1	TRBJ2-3	SVAGGLADTQY
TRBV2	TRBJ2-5	ASSEGGETQY
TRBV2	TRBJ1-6	ASKRSLTANNSPLH
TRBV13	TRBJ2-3	ASSFQGRQDTQY
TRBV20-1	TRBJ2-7	SASGLAGTTYEQY
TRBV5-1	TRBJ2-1	ASSTGTPIYNEQS
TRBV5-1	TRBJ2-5	ASSRDTSSGETQY
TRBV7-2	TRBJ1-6	ASSLGGAHNSPLH
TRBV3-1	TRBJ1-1	ASSQDQGTGRNTEAF